The entry below describes one T cell receptor (beta chain). The source of the sample is a study of T cell changes during pregnancy in multiple sclerosis. Germline CDR1 reads MNHEY; CDR2 reads SMNVEV (reference sequence). Trimming took 5 bases from V and 5 from J; bases not matched to a gene: 5. The CDR3 runs to 16 residues. The data were produced by immunoSEQ multiplex PCR, yet TCRdb's version contains in-frame clones alone and is incomplete. The data show roughly 41,000 clones, with roughly 90% seen just once and about 6.7% held by the top ten. This TCR derives from a female donor with multiple sclerosis, enrolled in a pregnancy study. V is TRBV27 and J is TRBJ2-5; 16 nucleotides agree with TRBD2. Sequencing used CD8+ T cells from peripheral blood mononuclear cells, obtained in the third trimester of pregnancy. The DNA of the CDR3 is TGTGCCAGCAGTCCGGGACTAGCGGGAGGGGGGGAGACCCAGTACTTC. Translated: CASSPGLAGGGETQYF.